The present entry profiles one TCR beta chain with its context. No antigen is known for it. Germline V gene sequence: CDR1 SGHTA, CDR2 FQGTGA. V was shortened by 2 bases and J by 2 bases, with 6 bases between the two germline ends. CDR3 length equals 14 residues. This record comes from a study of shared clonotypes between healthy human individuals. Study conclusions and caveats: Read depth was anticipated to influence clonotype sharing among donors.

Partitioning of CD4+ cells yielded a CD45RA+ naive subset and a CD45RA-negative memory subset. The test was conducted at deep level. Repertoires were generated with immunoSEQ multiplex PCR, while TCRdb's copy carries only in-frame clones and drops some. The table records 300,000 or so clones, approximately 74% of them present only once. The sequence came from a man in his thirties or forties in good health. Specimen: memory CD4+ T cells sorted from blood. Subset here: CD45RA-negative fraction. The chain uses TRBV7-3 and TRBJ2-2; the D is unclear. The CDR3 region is CASSLGLNTGELFF. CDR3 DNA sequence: TGTGCCAGCAGCTTAGGGCTTAACACCGGGGAGCTGTTTTTT.